This is a list of T cell receptor beta chains from one sample in a study of blood T cell repertoires in COVID-19. TCRdb keeps only in-frame clones here, not all; method: immunoSEQ multiplex PCR. The table records about 480,000 clones, 80% to 90% of them present only once. Sequenced material: peripheral blood. These receptors were taken from a man younger than 35 with COVID-19, enrolled during active disease. Each CDR3 is given with its conserved first and last residue. The order of the fields is clone size, V gene, CDR3 length, J gene, D gene, CDR3 protein, CDR3 DNA. A D gene is named only where the DNA matches it firmly. Clone size appears in some rows only: once, few, many, or a class for an expanded clone.

clone_size: NA
v_call: TRBV14
cdr3_length: 15
j_call: TRBJ2-5
d_call: TRBD1
cdr3_aa: CASSLIWGQKETQYF
cdr3_nt: TGTGCCAGCAGCCTTATCTGGGGACAGAAAGAGACCCAGTACTTC

clone_size: NA
v_call: TRBV19
cdr3_length: 12
j_call: TRBJ1-2
d_call: TRBD1
cdr3_aa: CASVDRGYGYTF
cdr3_nt: TGTGCCAGTGTGGACAGGGGCTATGGCTACACCTTC

clone_size: NA
v_call: TRBV2
cdr3_length: 12
j_call: TRBJ1-5
d_call: NA
cdr3_aa: CASRGRDQPQHF
cdr3_nt: TGTGCCAGCAGAGGGAGGGATCAGCCCCAGCATTTT

clone_size: NA
v_call: TRBV30
cdr3_length: 14
j_call: TRBJ2-1
d_call: TRBD2
cdr3_aa: CAWSGTSGNNEQFF
cdr3_nt: TGTGCCTGGAGTGGCACTAGCGGTAACAATGAGCAGTTCTTC

clone_size: NA
v_call: TRBV2
cdr3_length: 13
j_call: TRBJ2-1
d_call: NA
cdr3_aa: CASRSDSRNEQFF
cdr3_nt: TGTGCCAGCAGAAGTGACAGCCGAAATGAGCAGTTCTTC

clone_size: NA
v_call: TRBV30
cdr3_length: 14
j_call: TRBJ2-7
d_call: TRBD1
cdr3_aa: CAWGSGTGNYEQYF
cdr3_nt: TGTGCCTGGGGGTCCGGGACAGGGAACTACGAGCAGTACTTC

clone_size: NA
v_call: TRBV12-5
cdr3_length: 12
j_call: TRBJ1-5
d_call: NA
cdr3_aa: CASGTLTVPEHF
cdr3_nt: TGTGCTAGTGGTACCCTGACAGTTCCTGAGCATTTT

clone_size: NA
v_call: TRBV5-6
cdr3_length: 15
j_call: TRBJ2-7
d_call: NA
cdr3_aa: CASSSYSGTHYEQYF
cdr3_nt: TGTGCCAGCAGCTCCTATTCCGGGACTCACTACGAGCAGTACTTC

clone_size: NA
v_call: TRBV7-6
cdr3_length: 15
j_call: TRBJ1-3
d_call: NA
cdr3_aa: CASSVSRGSGNTIYF
cdr3_nt: TGTGCCAGCAGCGTGAGCCGCGGCTCTGGAAACACCATATATTTT

clone_size: NA
v_call: TRBV11-3
cdr3_length: 17
j_call: TRBJ1-1
d_call: TRBD1
cdr3_aa: CASSLGDRGLEEGEAFF
cdr3_nt: TGTGCCAGCAGCTTAGGGGACAGGGGGCTCGAGGAGGGTGAAGCTTTCTTT

clone_size: NA
v_call: TRBV5-1
cdr3_length: 12
j_call: TRBJ2-7
d_call: NA
cdr3_aa: CATGWDNYEQYF
cdr3_nt: TGCGCCACCGGCTGGGACAACTACGAGCAGTACTTC

clone_size: NA
v_call: TRBV7-9
cdr3_length: 15
j_call: TRBJ2-1
d_call: TRBD2
cdr3_aa: CASSLRLAGYNEQFF
cdr3_nt: TGTGCCAGCAGCTTAAGACTAGCGGGTTACAATGAGCAGTTCTTC

clone_size: NA
v_call: TRBV2
cdr3_length: 15
j_call: TRBJ2-2
d_call: NA
cdr3_aa: CASKRQGGMAGELFF
cdr3_nt: TGTGCCAGCAAGAGGCAGGGTGGTATGGCCGGGGAGCTGTTTTTT

clone_size: NA
v_call: TRBV3-1/TRBV3-2
cdr3_length: 13
j_call: TRBJ1-2
d_call: NA
cdr3_aa: CASSQGRGYGYTF
cdr3_nt: TGTGCCAGCAGCCAAGGAAGGGGGTATGGCTACACCTTC

clone_size: NA
v_call: TRBV7-9
cdr3_length: 13
j_call: TRBJ2-3
d_call: TRBD2
cdr3_aa: CARTSGDTDTQYF
cdr3_nt: TGTGCCAGGACTAGCGGGGACACAGATACGCAGTATTTT

clone_size: few
v_call: TRBV19
cdr3_length: 15
j_call: TRBJ2-3
d_call: TRBD2
cdr3_aa: CASSFLGLGWRTQYF
cdr3_nt: TGTGCCAGTAGTTTCCTAGGACTAGGGTGGAGAACGCAGTATTTT

clone_size: NA
v_call: TRBV5-6
cdr3_length: 13
j_call: TRBJ1-4
d_call: NA
cdr3_aa: CASSFAGAEKLFF
cdr3_nt: TGTGCCAGCAGCTTTGCAGGGGCTGAAAAACTGTTTTTT

clone_size: once
v_call: TRBV10-2
cdr3_length: 14
j_call: TRBJ1-4
d_call: NA
cdr3_aa: CASSEAGVDEKLFF
cdr3_nt: TGCGCCAGCAGTGAGGCAGGGGTCGATGAAAAACTGTTTTTT

clone_size: few
v_call: TRBV4-1
cdr3_length: 15
j_call: TRBJ1-1
d_call: TRBD1
cdr3_aa: CASSQGRGRITEAFF
cdr3_nt: TGCGCCAGCAGCCAAGGCAGGGGGCGGATCACTGAAGCTTTCTTT

clone_size: once
v_call: TRBV29-1
cdr3_length: 15
j_call: TRBJ2-1
d_call: TRBD2
cdr3_aa: CSVEFGGTSGFEQFF
cdr3_nt: TGCAGCGTTGAATTCGGTGGGACTAGCGGGTTTGAGCAGTTCTTC

clone_size: NA
v_call: TRBV11-2
cdr3_length: 14
j_call: TRBJ2-4
d_call: TRBD1
cdr3_aa: CASSLDRARNIQYF
cdr3_nt: TGTGCCAGCAGCTTGGACAGGGCGAGGAACATTCAGTACTTC

clone_size: NA
v_call: TRBV9
cdr3_length: 15
j_call: TRBJ1-6
d_call: TRBD1
cdr3_aa: CASSARGVHNSPLHF
cdr3_nt: TGTGCCAGCAGCGCCAGGGGGGTACATAATTCACCCCTCCACTTT

clone_size: NA
v_call: TRBV10-3
cdr3_length: 15
j_call: TRBJ2-5
d_call: TRBD2
cdr3_aa: CAISELAGGQGTQYF
cdr3_nt: TGTGCCATCAGTGAACTAGCGGGAGGCCAGGGGACCCAGTACTTC

clone_size: NA
v_call: TRBV5-5
cdr3_length: 15
j_call: TRBJ1-1
d_call: TRBD1
cdr3_aa: CASSFLGTAGTEAFF
cdr3_nt: TGTGCCAGCAGCTTTTTAGGGACAGCTGGCACTGAAGCTTTCTTT

clone_size: NA
v_call: TRBV5-8
cdr3_length: 16
j_call: TRBJ2-5
d_call: TRBD1
cdr3_aa: CASSYGDRGSQETQYF
cdr3_nt: TGTGCCAGCAGCTACGGGGACAGGGGGTCCCAAGAGACCCAGTACTTC

clone_size: NA
v_call: TRBV4-1
cdr3_length: 13
j_call: TRBJ2-3
d_call: NA
cdr3_aa: CASSQASSDTQYF
cdr3_nt: TGCGCCAGCAGCCAAGCCAGTTCAGATACGCAGTATTTT

clone_size: NA
v_call: TRBV24-1
cdr3_length: 18
j_call: TRBJ2-3
d_call: TRBD2
cdr3_aa: CATSALGREVGSADTQYF
cdr3_nt: TGTGCCACCAGTGCGTTGGGCCGGGAGGTCGGTAGCGCAGATACGCAGTATTTT

clone_size: NA
v_call: TRBV5-1
cdr3_length: 14
j_call: TRBJ2-3
d_call: TRBD1
cdr3_aa: CASSLGQGVDTQYF
cdr3_nt: TGCGCCAGCAGCTTGGGACAGGGGGTTGATACGCAGTATTTT

clone_size: NA
v_call: TRBV7-2
cdr3_length: 14
j_call: TRBJ2-2
d_call: TRBD2
cdr3_aa: CASSYSGREGELFF
cdr3_nt: TGTGCCAGCAGCTATAGCGGGAGGGAGGGGGAGCTGTTTTTT

clone_size: few
v_call: TRBV5-1
cdr3_length: 16
j_call: TRBJ2-2
d_call: NA
cdr3_aa: CASTSYSQIATGELFF
cdr3_nt: TGCGCCAGCACCAGTTATTCCCAGATCGCCACCGGGGAGCTGTTTTTT

clone_size: NA
v_call: TRBV2
cdr3_length: 13
j_call: TRBJ1-2
d_call: NA
cdr3_aa: CASGRGEGDGYTF
cdr3_nt: TGTGCCAGCGGTCGGGGGGAAGGGGATGGCTACACCTTC

clone_size: NA
v_call: TRBV4-1
cdr3_length: 14
j_call: TRBJ2-7
d_call: TRBD1
cdr3_aa: CASSQEDRGGEQYF
cdr3_nt: TGCGCCAGCAGCCAAGAGGACAGGGGCGGCGAGCAGTACTTC

clone_size: NA
v_call: TRBV7-9
cdr3_length: 13
j_call: TRBJ2-7
d_call: NA
cdr3_aa: CASSPRDKSEQYF
cdr3_nt: TGTGCCAGCAGCCCCCGGGACAAGAGTGAGCAGTACTTC

clone_size: NA
v_call: TRBV3-1/TRBV3-2
cdr3_length: 15
j_call: TRBJ1-6
d_call: NA
cdr3_aa: CASSQGGFQNSPLHF
cdr3_nt: TGTGCCAGCAGCCAGGGCGGGTTCCAGAATTCACCCCTCCACTTT

clone_size: once
v_call: TRBV9
cdr3_length: 15
j_call: TRBJ1-6
d_call: TRBD1
cdr3_aa: CASSPQDRVRSPLHF
cdr3_nt: TGTGCCAGCAGCCCTCAGGACAGGGTGCGGTCACCCCTCCACTTT

clone_size: NA
v_call: TRBV3-1/TRBV3-2
cdr3_length: 14
j_call: TRBJ2-1
d_call: TRBD1
cdr3_aa: CASSQLQGSNEQFF
cdr3_nt: TGTGCCAGCAGCCAGTTACAGGGGTCAAATGAGCAGTTCTTC

clone_size: NA
v_call: TRBV10-2
cdr3_length: 14
j_call: TRBJ2-2
d_call: TRBD2
cdr3_aa: CASRGLAGYRELFF
cdr3_nt: TGCGCCAGCAGGGGACTAGCGGGGTACAGGGAGCTGTTTTTT

clone_size: few
v_call: TRBV9
cdr3_length: 15
j_call: TRBJ2-3
d_call: NA
cdr3_aa: CASSVGTTSTDTQYF
cdr3_nt: TGTGCCAGCAGCGTAGGGACTACTAGCACAGATACGCAGTATTTT

clone_size: NA
v_call: TRBV6-5
cdr3_length: 13
j_call: TRBJ1-5
d_call: NA
cdr3_aa: CASSSTYNQPQHF
cdr3_nt: TGTGCCAGCAGTTCGACATACAATCAGCCCCAGCATTTT

clone_size: NA
v_call: TRBV5-8
cdr3_length: 15
j_call: TRBJ1-2
d_call: TRBD1
cdr3_aa: CASSLTGTGGGGYTF
cdr3_nt: TGTGCCAGCAGCTTAACCGGGACAGGGGGTGGTGGCTACACCTTC

clone_size: NA
v_call: TRBV19
cdr3_length: 18
j_call: TRBJ2-3
d_call: NA
cdr3_aa: CASSIGLKGQFEADTQYF
cdr3_nt: TGTGCCAGTAGTATAGGTTTGAAAGGACAGTTTGAGGCAGATACGCAGTATTTT

clone_size: NA
v_call: TRBV5-1
cdr3_length: 15
j_call: TRBJ2-3
d_call: NA
cdr3_aa: CASSFQAGDTDTQYF
cdr3_nt: TGCGCCAGCAGCTTTCAGGCAGGGGACACAGATACGCAGTATTTT

clone_size: few
v_call: TRBV11-3
cdr3_length: 12
j_call: TRBJ2-7
d_call: NA
cdr3_aa: CATPKTSYEQYF
cdr3_nt: TGTGCCACCCCAAAAACTTCCTACGAGCAGTACTTC

clone_size: NA
v_call: TRBV5-1
cdr3_length: 15
j_call: TRBJ2-1
d_call: NA
cdr3_aa: CASSFRESSYNEQFF
cdr3_nt: TGCGCCAGCAGCTTCCGCGAGAGCTCCTACAATGAGCAGTTCTTC

clone_size: NA
v_call: TRBV19
cdr3_length: 13
j_call: TRBJ1-4
d_call: NA
cdr3_aa: CASIDRNNEKLFF
cdr3_nt: TGTGCCAGTATCGACAGAAATAATGAAAAACTGTTTTTT

clone_size: NA
v_call: TRBV5-1
cdr3_length: 14
j_call: TRBJ2-2
d_call: NA
cdr3_aa: CASSFLRNTGELFF
cdr3_nt: TGCGCCAGCAGCTTCCTACGGAACACCGGGGAGCTGTTTTTT

clone_size: once
v_call: TRBV25-1
cdr3_length: 15
j_call: TRBJ2-1
d_call: TRBD1
cdr3_aa: CASSMWTGSYNEQFF
cdr3_nt: TGTGCCAGCAGTATGTGGACAGGGTCCTACAATGAGCAGTTCTTC